The clone carrying this T cell receptor beta chain came up many times. Its antigen remains unknown. Researchers took RNA transcripts and amplified the TCR beta CDR3 regions from them. A set of HTBI primers served as the primers for a first-round RT-PCR of the TCR CDR3. From the multiplex PCR reads, TCRdb called clonotypes with MiXCR, one entry per CDR3 protein. Here the sample spans 700,000 to 850,000 distinct CDR3 sequences, roughly a third being singletons. The hyperthyroidism patients had all been newly diagnosed, and their disease duration was under 2 months. Their ages ranged from 18 to 65 years. Uncontrolled infections, other autoimmune diseases, pregnancy or lactation led to exclusion of patients. This sample was taken from a study of T cells in Graves' hyperthyroidism and ophthalmopathy. Study-wide findings and caveats: Most expanded thyroid clonotypes above 0.001 also appeared in blood.

This clonotype was sampled from a woman aged 40 to 50 with Graves' hyperthyroidism. The sequenced sample consisted of blood.

This CDR3 reads CASSGQTGTGASSPLHF. CDR3 in DNA: TGCGCCAGCAGTGGACAGACCGGGACAGGGGCGTCCTCACCCCTCCACTTT. This chain connects TRBV10-2 to TRBJ1-6; the match to TRBD1 covers 10 bases. There are 17 residues in the CDR3. Trimming took 4 bases from V and 10 from J; bases not matched to a gene: 13. Germline CDR1 and CDR2: WSHSY and SAAADI.